This T cell receptor (beta chain) is from a study of graft-versus-host responses after intestinal transplantation (dated by TCRdb to the early 2020s). In the study overall: Recipients received multivisceral, liver-intestinal, or isolated intestinal transplants. Graft-versus-host and host-versus-graft alloreactive T cell clones were tracked in the graft, circulation and bone marrow after intestinal transplantation using bulk TCR-beta CDR3 sequencing. Donor T cell macrochimerism was defined as a peak of at least 4% donor T cells among recipient peripheral blood mononuclear cells. To identify alloreactive clones, pre-transplant mixed lymphocyte reaction products were sequenced and then compared with unstimulated pre-transplant donor and recipient T cells. Of the roughly 24 intestinal transplant recipients enrolled in the cohort, one of whom was a retransplant, a few patients without pretransplant specimens were excluded. Instead of going to the commercial service, samples from a few later patients were sequenced in-house on an Illumina MiSeq and processed with MiXCR. Every recipient was given anti-thymocyte globulin induction, followed by 3 to 4 years of maintenance tacrolimus and steroids.

Remarks on this clone: Its recognized antigen is unknown. Base qualities are not provided; no much larger clone lies one nucleotide away.

The sample's time point, from its label and the paper: cells obtained before transplantation from donor or recipient. CD3+CD4+ and CD3+CD8+ populations were FACS-sorted from unstimulated pre-transplant donor and recipient cells taken from spleen or lymph nodes. The investigation overall reported the following: Early after transplant, peak levels of circulating GvH clones were found to be associated with declines in HvG clones. The conclusions were limited by the relatively low number and heterogeneity of the intestinal transplant patients. In the allografts of patients with donor T cell macrochimerism, GvH to HvG T cell clonal ratios were high. GvH clones turned up in recipient bone marrow, with some appearing earlier in ileal mucosa or blood, a pattern consistent with an intestinal mucosal origin.

Receptor amplification or capture employed the immunoSEQ multiplex PCR assay. For most patients, genomic DNA was isolated with the Qiagen DNeasy Blood and Tissue Kit and shipped frozen to Adaptive Biotechnologies for TCR sequencing. High-throughput TCR-beta CDR3 sequencing of genomic DNA from most patients was performed by Adaptive Biotechnologies. Concerning the study's data processing: Adaptive's ImmunoSEQ software was the source of the TCR sequencing data for approximately 18 patients, while a few other patients were processed with MiXCR and VDJtools. To correct CD4 versus CD8 sorting errors, sequences present in both subsets at a frequency ratio below 5:1 were removed. CDR3 nucleotide sequences shared by donor and recipient were removed because the origin of these sequences could not be assigned. At least 2-fold expansion over unstimulated cells and a minimum CFSE-low frequency of 0.002% (template counts) or 0.001% (read counts) were required for clones to be classified as alloreactive. A clone was considered mappable if detected in the sequenced pre-transplant spleen, lymph node, or MLR CFSE-low populations of the donor or recipient. Cumulative frequency of alloreactive clones was calculated as a percentage of all sequences weighted by copy number. The clones in this table, taken by TCRdb from immuneACCESS, are in-frame only. Not every clone is retained; where verified, under half of the shortfall comes from an unresolved V gene, and the cause of the rest is unknown. V, J and clone size are those of that table, while D and trimming were read from the DNA. For this sample there are 100,000 to 140,000 clones; 87% appear just once. The ten largest clones capture around 0.7% of the sample.

This clonotype originated in a human donor who was the organ donor for an intestinal transplant. The sequences come from unstimulated CD4+ T cells sorted from spleen or lymph node cells, collected before transplant.

The CDR3 loop reads CASSGLVGETQYF. The DNA reads as follows: TGTGCCAGCAGCGGACTAGTCGGAGAGACCCAGTACTTC. The chain is made from TRBV6-6 and TRBJ2-5; 7 bases in between match TRBD2. Including cysteine and phenylalanine, the CDR3 has 13 amino acids. The entry retains the CDR3 DNA only, 39 bases that are in frame from base 1. Ends trimmed: V by 6 bases, J by 4 bases; bases unmatched to a gene: 5. Via the germline V gene (reference sequence), CDR1 is MNHNY and CDR2 SVGAGI.